One and the same sample provided the 17 T cell receptor beta chains below, sequenced in a study of early T cells in non-severe SARS-CoV-2 infection. MiXCR was run by TCRdb on the 5' RACE reads, yielding one entry per CDR3 protein. The table records about 70,000 distinct CDR3 sequences, about 14% of them present only once. Sequences were derived from whole blood, sampled at baseline. These receptors were obtained from an adult who was a healthcare worker with PCR-confirmed SARS-CoV-2 infection or an uninfected control (not recorded which).

The V gene is TRBV27, the J gene TRBJ2-2; D not certain. The V gene lost 2 bases and the J gene lost 1 base, with 8 bases spanning the gap. The CDR3 has 15 residues. Germline CDR1 is MNHEY and CDR2 is SMNVEV (reference sequence). In nucleotides, the CDR3 is TGTGCCAGCAGTTTACGGCTTTTGAACACCGGGGAGCTGTTTTTT. Its translation: CASSLRLLNTGELFF.

This chain uses TRBV28 with TRBJ2-3; 9 bases fit TRBD2. With V trimmed by 5 bases and J by 2 bases, 5 bases remained unmatched. The CDR3 spans 15 residues. Germline V gene lookup returns CDR1 MDHEN and CDR2 SYDVKM. CDR3 in amino acids: CASSTTSGYTDTQYF. Here the CDR3 DNA reads TGTGCCAGCAGTACGACTAGCGGCTACACAGATACGCAGTATTTT.

On this clonotype: Since a much larger clone is just one base distant, this may be a read error. Because it lacks the conserved phenylalanine or tryptophan at the end, this CDR3 is likely a read error. The chain combines TRBV2 with TRBJ2-7, with 8 positions matching TRBD1. CDR3 length equals 15 residues. Germline V gene lookup returns CDR1 SNHLY and CDR2 FYNNEI. V dropped 8 bases and J dropped 2; count of bases not matched to a gene: 11. The CDR3 sequence: CASAREAGGPYEQYS. CDR3 DNA: TGTGCCAGCGCCCGAGAGGCAGGGGGCCCCTACGAGCAGTACTCC.

This chain's CDR3 is CSVLAPLGNEQFF. For the CDR3, the DNA is TGCAGCGTACTAGCGCCGCTAGGAAATGAGCAGTTCTTC. This chain joins TRBV29-1 and TRBJ2-1; 7 nucleotides match TRBD2. CDR1 is SQVTM and CDR2 is ANQGSEA in the germline V gene. This CDR3 is 13 amino acids long. The V gene end was trimmed by 6 bases and the J gene end by 7 bases; junction bases not matched to a gene: 9.

This rearrangement joins TRBV6-6 to TRBJ1-1; no firm D call. Germline V gene data show CDR1 as MNHNY and CDR2 as SVGAGI (reference sequence). Trimming shortened V by 0 bases and J by 3 bases, and 8 bases separated the two germline ends. The CDR3 has 14 residues. As DNA, the CDR3 is TGTGCCAGCAGTTACTCTGGCAGTTACACTGAAGCTTTCTTT. Residues: CASSYSGSYTEAFF.

This clonotype was picked up many times. V usage is TRBV12-3 or TRBV12-4 and J usage is TRBJ1-4, with D unresolved. Between the trimmed V and J ends, which lost 8 bases and 5 bases, there was a span of 15 bases. CDR3 length: 14 amino acids. The CDR3 sequence is CASGNILTNEKLFF. CDR3 nucleotide sequence: TGTGCCAGCGGAAACATCCTTACCAATGAAAAACTGTTTTTT.

This clonotype was seen at least ten times. V gene TRBV7-9 combines with J gene TRBJ2-5; the D gene is possibly TRBD2 (6 bases). Germline assignment: CDR1 SEHNR and CDR2 FQNEAQ (reference sequence). CDR3 length: 15 residues. Trimming left V 5 bases short and J 1 base short, with 14 bases between. The CDR3 is CASSPIGGIQETQYF. CDR3 DNA sequence: TGTGCCAGCAGCCCCATAGGAGGGATCCAAGAGACCCAGTACTTC.

A few counts support this clonotype. The chain joins TRBV12-3 or TRBV12-4 to TRBJ2-1; TRBD2 aligns across 13 bases. The CDR3 runs to 17 residues. J lost 8 bases, V lost 5 bases, and 12 bases had no gene match. CDR3 protein: CASSGTSGELVYHEQFF. In nucleotides, the CDR3 is TGTGCCAGCAGTGGGACTAGCGGGGAACTTGTCTATCATGAGCAGTTCTTC.

The gene calls are TRBV7-2 and TRBJ2-2; D is undetermined. There are 13 residues in the CDR3. Germline-derived CDR1 and CDR2 are SGHTA and FQGNSA. V lost 7 bases and J 2 bases, leaving 8 bases between the germline ends. DNA of the CDR3: TGTGCCAGCACCGGCCATAACACCGGGGAGCTGTTTTTT. This encodes CASTGHNTGELFF.

This clonotype has a handful of counts. The chain is built from TRBV27 and TRBJ1-1; D remains unclear. Germline CDR1 MNHEY, CDR2 SMNVEV (reference sequence). V gave up 1 base and J gave up 5 bases, with 8 bases separating them. This CDR3 comprises 13 residues. CDR3 protein: CASSLLGITEAFF. DNA for the CDR3: TGTGCCAGCAGTTTATTAGGGATTACTGAAGCTTTCTTT.

The chain carries TRBV11-2 and TRBJ2-1; D uncertain. This CDR3 is 14 amino acids long. Germline V CDR1 and CDR2: SGHAT, FQNNGV. V was cut by 4 bases and J by 6 bases, with 13 bases left in between. As DNA, the CDR3 is TGTGCCAGCAGCTCCTTTTCATTGGGCAATGAGCAGTTCTTC. This sequence encodes CASSSFSLGNEQFF.

This clonotype appeared a few times. The chain combines TRBV7-2 with TRBJ2-3; 11 bases map to TRBD2. Germline CDR1 reads SGHTA; CDR2 reads FQGNSA. The CDR3 spans 14 residues. Trimming cost V 3 bases and J 8 bases; bases outside gene matches: 4. The CDR3 reads CASSFSGRGVTQYF. The DNA of the CDR3 is TGTGCCAGCAGCTTTAGCGGGAGGGGTGTTACGCAGTATTTT. The complete variable domain, with remaining parts taken from reference TRBV7-2 and TRBJ2-3, reads GAGVSQSPSNKVTEKGKDVELRCDPISGHTALYWYRQSLGQGLEFLIYFQGNSAPDKSGLPSDRFSAERTGGSVSTLTIQRTQQEDSAVYLCASSFSGRGVTQYFGPGTRLTVL.

This sequence joins TRBV20-1 and TRBJ1-6; 11 bases are a match to TRBD1. The CDR3 is made up of 14 amino acids. Trimming took 1 base from V and 13 from J; bases not matched to a gene: 6. Germline V gene lookup returns CDR1 DFQATT and CDR2 SNEGSKA (reference sequence). CDR3 sequence (DNA): TGCAGTGCTAGAGCCGGGACAGGGGGTGTTCCCCTCCACTTT. Translated, it gives CSARAGTGGVPLHF.

The sample holds a few counts of this clonotype. V is TRBV20-1 and J is TRBJ2-7; 9 bases are a match to TRBD1. V lost 0 bases to trimming and J lost 6 bases; unmatched junction nucleotides: 6. Germline values: CDR1 DFQATT, CDR2 SNEGSKA (reference sequence). The CDR3 loop spans 14 amino acids. Here the CDR3 reads CSARDGPTGGEQYF. The CDR3 DNA sequence: TGCAGTGCTAGAGATGGGCCGACAGGGGGCGAGCAGTACTTC.

The chain employs TRBV27 and TRBJ2-5, with TRBD2 identical over 15 bases. Germline values: CDR1 MNHEY, CDR2 SMNVEV (reference sequence). The CDR3 is 15 residues long. V was pared by 6 bases and J by 3 bases, with 2 bases of the junction left unmatched. CDR3 amino acids: CASRGLAGGKETQYF. The CDR3 region has the DNA TGTGCCAGCAGGGGACTAGCGGGAGGTAAAGAGACCCAGTACTTC.

This clonotype was seen just once. The V call is TRBV28, the J call TRBJ2-5; 14 nucleotides line up with TRBD2. CDR1 MDHEN and CDR2 SYDVKM come from the germline V gene. The CDR3 totals 17 residues. V shed 3 bases, J shed 0 bases, and the junction held 3 bases outside the gene matches. The CDR3 bases are TGTGCCAGCAGTTTGTGGACTAGCGGGAGGTACCAAGAGACCCAGTACTTC. It translates to CASSLWTSGRYQETQYF.

This clonotype was counted a few times. The V call is TRBV29-1, the J call TRBJ1-1; perhaps TRBD1 as D (5 bases). The CDR3 covers 14 residues. The germline gives CDR1 SQVTM, CDR2 ANQGSEA. V was cut by 3 bases and J by 4 bases, with 15 bases left in between. The CDR3 reads CSVDGQGDVTEAFF. CDR3 nucleotide sequence: TGCAGCGTTGACGGTCAGGGAGATGTCACTGAAGCTTTCTTT.